This T cell receptor beta chain was identified in a study of neoadjuvant anti-PD-1 for oral cavity cancer. Germline V gene sequence: CDR1 MNHEY, CDR2 SVGAGI. This CDR3 spans 13 amino acids. V was shortened by 0 bases and J by 5 bases, with 8 bases between the two germline ends. Profiled with immunoSEQ multiplex PCR; TCRdb holds only in-frame clones, not every one. The data show under 2,500 clones, 50% to 70% seen once. Time point defined: after neoadjuvant nivolumab, at surgical resection. Points from the study as a whole: Pretreatment Treg/Th17 ratio correlated inversely with post-treatment tumor clonality.

In its sample, this clone was seen a few times. Its antigen is unidentified. This TCR derives from a person aged 40 to 85 with oral cavity squamous cell carcinoma. This chain joins TRBV6-5 and TRBJ2-7; D may be TRBD1 or TRBD2 (5 bases each). The material was tumor tissue, obtained after nivolumab (anti-PD-1) treatment. CDR3 nucleotides: TGTGCCAGCAGTTACTCGAGGGGCCACGAGCAGTACTTC. Its translation: CASSYSRGHEQYF.